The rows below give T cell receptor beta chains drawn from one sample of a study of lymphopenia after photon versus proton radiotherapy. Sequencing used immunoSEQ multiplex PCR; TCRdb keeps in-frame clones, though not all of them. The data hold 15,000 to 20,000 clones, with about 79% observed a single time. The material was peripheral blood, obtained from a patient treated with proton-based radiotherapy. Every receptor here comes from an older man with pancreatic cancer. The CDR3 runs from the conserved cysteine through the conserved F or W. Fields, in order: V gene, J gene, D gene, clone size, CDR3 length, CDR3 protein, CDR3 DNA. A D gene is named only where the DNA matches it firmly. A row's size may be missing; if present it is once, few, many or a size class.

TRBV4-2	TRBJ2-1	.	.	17	CASSHYAGTGGNNEQFF	TGTGCCAGCAGCCACTACGCGGGGACTGGGGGTAACAATGAGCAGTTCTTC
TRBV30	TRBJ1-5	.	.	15	CAWSATQGKIQPQHF	TGTGCCTGGAGCGCCACGCAGGGGAAGATACAGCCCCAGCATTTT
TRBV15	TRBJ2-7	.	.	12	CATSRGSYEQYF	TGTGCCACCAGCAGAGGTTCCTACGAGCAGTACTTC
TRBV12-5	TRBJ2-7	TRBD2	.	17	CASGLVGFTSGNYEQYF	TGTGCTAGTGGTTTGGTAGGATTCACTAGCGGGAACTACGAGCAGTACTTC
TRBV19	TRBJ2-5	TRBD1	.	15	CASSRTQGAWETQYF	TGTGCCAGTAGTCGTACTCAGGGGGCCTGGGAGACCCAGTACTTC
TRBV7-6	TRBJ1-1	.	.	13	CASSPRVDTEAFF	TGTGCCAGCAGCCCCCGGGTAGACACTGAAGCTTTCTTT
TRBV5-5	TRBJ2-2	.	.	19	CASSSFSLEDGSQSGELFF	TGTGCCAGCAGCTCCTTTTCCCTAGAGGACGGATCCCAAAGTGGGGAGCTGTTTTTT
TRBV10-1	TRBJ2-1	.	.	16	CASSESTGGSYNEQFF	TGCGCCAGCAGTGAGTCGACAGGAGGATCCTACAATGAGCAGTTCTTC
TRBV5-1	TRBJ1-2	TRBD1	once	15	CASSQEGQKYDGYTF	TGCGCCAGCAGCCAGGAGGGACAGAAATACGATGGCTACACCTTC
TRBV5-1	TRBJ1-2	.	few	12	CASSLENYGYTF	TGCGCCAGCAGCTTGGAGAACTATGGCTACACCTTC
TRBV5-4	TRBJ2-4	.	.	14	CASSPDAAKNIQYF	TGTGCCAGCAGCCCAGATGCCGCCAAAAACATTCAGTACTTC
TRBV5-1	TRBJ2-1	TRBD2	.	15	CASSPRAGVNYEQFF	TGCGCCAGCAGCCCTCGGGCGGGGGTCAATTATGAGCAGTTCTTC
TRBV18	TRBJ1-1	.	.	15	CASSQTGSENTEAFF	TGTGCCAGCTCCCAAACAGGGTCAGAAAACACTGAAGCTTTCTTT
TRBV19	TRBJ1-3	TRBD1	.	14	CASSATGVGNTIYF	TGTGCCAGTAGTGCTACAGGGGTTGGAAACACCATATATTTT
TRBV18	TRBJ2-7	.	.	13	CASSSDFGNEQYF	TGTGCCAGCTCATCGGACTTTGGCAACGAGCAGTACTTC
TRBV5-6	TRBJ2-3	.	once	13	CASSSGTSLAQYF	TGTGCCAGCAGCTCTGGAACTAGTCTAGCGCAGTATTTT
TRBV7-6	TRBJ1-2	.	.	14	CASSPAGPNGGYTF	TGTGCCAGCAGCCCCGCGGGTCCAAACGGTGGCTACACCTTC
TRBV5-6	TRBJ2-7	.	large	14	CASSAGTYPYEQYF	TGTGCCAGCAGCGCAGGGACTTACCCCTACGAGCAGTACTTC
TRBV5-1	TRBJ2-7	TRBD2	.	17	CASRSGTSGSGSYEQYF	TGCGCCAGCAGGTCCGGGACTAGCGGGAGTGGGTCCTACGAGCAGTACTTC
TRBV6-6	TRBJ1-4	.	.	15	CASRNLAGENEKLFF	TGTGCCAGCAGAAACCTGGCCGGGGAAAATGAAAAACTGTTTTTT
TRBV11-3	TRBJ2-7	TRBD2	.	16	CASSLQGTSGNYEQYF	TGTGCCAGCAGCTTACAGGGGACTAGCGGGAACTACGAGCAGTACTTC
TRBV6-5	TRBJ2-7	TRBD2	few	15	CASGSAGGGTYEQYF	TGTGCCAGCGGCTCAGCGGGGGGGGGAACCTACGAGCAGTACTTC
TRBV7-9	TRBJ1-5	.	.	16	CASSPREGEESQPQHF	TGTGCCAGCAGCCCCAGGGAGGGGGAGGAAAGTCAGCCCCAGCATTTT
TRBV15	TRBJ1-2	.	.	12	CATSQTTYGYTF	TGTGCCACCAGCCAGACTACCTATGGCTACACCTTC
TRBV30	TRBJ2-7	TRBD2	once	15	CAWSGGLALSYEQYF	TGTGCCTGGAGTGGGGGACTAGCGCTCTCCTACGAGCAGTACTTC
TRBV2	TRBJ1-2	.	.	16	CASSPSTGSVYYGYTF	TGTGCCAGCAGTCCAAGTACGGGGTCAGTCTACTATGGCTACACCTTC
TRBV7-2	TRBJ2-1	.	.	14	CASSVSSEHNEQFF	TGTGCCAGCAGCGTCTCTAGCGAGCACAATGAGCAGTTCTTC
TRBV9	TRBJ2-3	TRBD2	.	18	CASSASGGSLAGGNTQYF	TGTGCCAGCAGCGCTTCAGGGGGGAGTCTAGCGGGAGGGAATACGCAGTATTTT
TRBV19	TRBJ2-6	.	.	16	CASSAPRHSGANVLTF	TGTGCCAGTAGTGCCCCTCGTCACTCTGGGGCCAACGTCCTGACTTTC
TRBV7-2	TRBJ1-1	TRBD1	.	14	CASRPSGTGPKAFF	TGTGCCAGCAGACCTTCCGGGACAGGGCCAAAAGCTTTCTTT
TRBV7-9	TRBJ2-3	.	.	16	CASSPTWDTSTDTQYF	TGTGCCAGCAGCCCTACCTGGGACACTAGCACAGATACGCAGTATTTT
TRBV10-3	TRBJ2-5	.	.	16	CAISESVGTRQETQYF	TGTGCCATCAGTGAGTCGGTAGGGACCCGTCAAGAGACCCAGTACTTC
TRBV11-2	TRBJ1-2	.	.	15	CASRPSTGINYGYTF	TGTGCCAGCAGACCTTCGACAGGTATTAACTATGGCTACACCTTC
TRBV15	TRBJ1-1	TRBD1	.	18	CATSRDLFRQGANTEAFF	TGTGCCACCAGCAGAGACCTCTTCCGACAGGGGGCGAACACTGAAGCTTTCTTT
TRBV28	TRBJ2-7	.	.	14	CASSLPPGRNEQYF	TGTGCCAGCAGTTTACCTCCGGGTCGGAACGAGCAGTACTTC
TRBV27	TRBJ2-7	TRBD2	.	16	CASSRLAGGSPYEQYF	TGTGCCAGCAGCCGACTAGCGGGAGGGTCCCCCTACGAGCAGTACTTC
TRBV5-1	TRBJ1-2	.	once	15	CASSVGLQNPYGYTF	TGCGCCAGCAGCGTGGGACTCCAAAACCCTTATGGCTACACCTTC
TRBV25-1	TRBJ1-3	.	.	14	CASSDRVSGNTIYF	TGTGCCAGCAGTGACAGGGTATCGGGAAACACCATATATTTT
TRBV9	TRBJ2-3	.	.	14	CASSVGGQSDTQYF	TGTGCCAGCAGCGTAGGCGGACAGTCAGATACGCAGTATTTT
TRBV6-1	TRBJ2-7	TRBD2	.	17	CASSEAESSGAYGEQYF	TGTGCCAGCAGTGAAGCGGAATCAAGCGGGGCCTACGGGGAGCAGTACTTC
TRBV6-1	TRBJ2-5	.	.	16	CASSEGFAGARETQYF	TGTGCCAGCAGTGAAGGTTTTGCGGGGGCTCGAGAGACCCAGTACTTC
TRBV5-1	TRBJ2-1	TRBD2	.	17	CASSLIGTSGRAGEQFF	TGCGCCAGCAGCCTAATCGGGACTAGCGGGAGGGCCGGTGAGCAGTTCTTC
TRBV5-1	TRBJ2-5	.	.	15	CASSSITGSQETQYF	TGCGCCAGCAGCTCAATAACCGGGTCCCAAGAGACCCAGTACTTC
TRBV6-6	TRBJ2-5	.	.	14	CASSYSAIEETQYF	TGTGCCAGCAGTTACTCGGCGATAGAAGAGACCCAGTACTTC
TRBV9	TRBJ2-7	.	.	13	CASSVEIRGEQYF	TGTGCCAGCAGCGTAGAGATTAGAGGCGAGCAGTACTTC
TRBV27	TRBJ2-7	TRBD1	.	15	CASSLFAGGSYEQYF	TGTGCCAGCAGTTTATTCGCAGGGGGCTCCTACGAGCAGTACTTC
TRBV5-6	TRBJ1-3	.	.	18	CASSPRRRGKSSGNTIYF	TGTGCCAGCAGCCCGAGGAGGAGGGGCAAGAGCTCTGGAAACACCATATATTTT
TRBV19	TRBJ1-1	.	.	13	CASSFQVPTEAFF	TGTGCCAGTAGTTTCCAAGTTCCCACTGAAGCTTTCTTT
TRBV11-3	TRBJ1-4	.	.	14	CASSLRADNEKLFF	TGTGCCAGCAGCTTAAGGGCGGATAATGAAAAACTGTTTTTT
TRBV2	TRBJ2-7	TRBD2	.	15	CASSPPGLASYEQYF	TGTGCCAGCAGCCCCCCGGGACTAGCGTCCTACGAGCAGTACTTC
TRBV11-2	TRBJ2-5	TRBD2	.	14	CASSPGLDQETQYF	TGTGCCAGCAGCCCCGGACTAGATCAAGAGACCCAGTACTTC